This T cell receptor (beta chain) emerged from a study of CD8+ T cells in alopecia areata. cDNA prepared by RNA extraction and subsequent reverse transcription served as the template for sequencing. The method was immunoSEQ multiplex PCR; TCRdb's version includes in-frame clones alone and lacks a portion of them. The table records 79,000 or so clones, around 60% of them present only once. CDR3 size: 16 residues. Looked up from germline, CDR1 is MNHEY and CDR2 is SVGAGI. Unmatched junction bases numbered 6, after V lost 4 bases and J lost 4 bases. Treatment noted: oral pan-JAK inhibitor, 5-10 mg twice daily. Of note for this clone: Its antigen is not identified.

Study outcomes and limitations: Many expanded lesional clones persisted during tofacitinib (in both scalp and blood).

The source was CD8+ T cells sorted from blood, collected at week 24, from a patient treated with tofacitinib. This sequence was found in a human donor with alopecia areata. The chain carries TRBV6-5 and TRBJ2-7, with 14 nucleotides matching TRBD2. The CDR3 DNA sequence: TGTGCCAGCAGTTCGACTAGCGGGAGGGCCTATTACGAGCAGTACTTC. Translated: CASSSTSGRAYYEQYF.